Each of the 14 T cell receptor beta chains below was sequenced from the same sample in a study of vaccination effects on CD4 cells after COVID-19. Having been cultured for under twelve days, the cells underwent CD4+ T cell isolation. What these receptors recognize is not known. The data were produced by immunoSEQ multiplex PCR, yet TCRdb's version contains in-frame clones alone and is incomplete. The sample has 70,000 or so clones; roughly three quarters are singletons. The specimen comprised CD4+ T cells from PBMCs cultured without peptide, sampled before COVID-19 vaccination. These receptors were collected from a human donor who received a COVID-19 vaccine.

This clone was found a few times. This chain links TRBV6-1 with TRBJ1-6; TRBD1 aligns across 9 bases. The J segment lost 8 bases and the V segment lost 2 bases, leaving 7 bases of the junction unmatched. The CDR3 runs 16 residues. Per the germline V gene, CDR1 is MNHNS and CDR2 is SASEGT. CDR3 in amino acids: CASSEIGGQGYSPLHF. The CDR3 DNA is TGTGCCAGCAGTGAAATAGGTGGACAGGGGTATTCACCCCTCCACTTT.

The chain employs TRBV6-5 and TRBJ1-2; 8 bases are a match to TRBD1. Germline CDR1 and CDR2: MNHEY and SVGAGI. The CDR3 runs 15 residues. J gave up 4 bases and V 10 bases, and 14 bases lay outside the gene matches. The CDR3 loop reads CATRTSGQDLYGYTF. The CDR3, as DNA: TGTGCCACTCGAACATCGGGACAGGACCTCTATGGCTACACCTTC.

This chain links TRBV7-3 with TRBJ1-1; D ambiguous. Germline V gene lookup returns CDR1 SGHTA and CDR2 FQGTGA. CDR3 size: 13 residues. V dropped 6 bases and J dropped 0 bases, with 8 bases sitting between them. The CDR3 DNA reads TGTGCCAGCAGTGTTAGTGTGAACACTGAAGCTTTCTTT. Amino acids: CASSVSVNTEAFF.

The chain joins TRBV10-3 to TRBJ2-1; D is perhaps TRBD1 or TRBD2 (5 bases each). The germline V gene has CDR1 ENHRY and CDR2 SYGVKD. This CDR3 contains 15 residues. V lost 2 bases and J 0 bases, leaving 8 bases between the germline ends. The CDR3 loop is CAISERGDSYNEQFF. CDR3 nucleotides: TGTGCCATCAGTGAGAGAGGGGACTCCTACAATGAGCAGTTCTTC.

The rearrangement uses TRBV5-1 and TRBJ2-7; 8 positions agree with TRBD1. The CDR3 length is 14 residues. The germline gives CDR1 SGHRS, CDR2 YFSETQ. J lost 6 bases, V lost 4 bases, and 9 bases had no gene match. CDR3 nucleotide sequence: TGCGCCAGCAGCCAAAGCCAGGGGGCGCGCGAGCAGTACGTC. Amino acids: CASSQSQGAREQYV.

This clone occurred a few times. V is TRBV12-5 and J is TRBJ1-1; D unclear. Germline-derived CDR1 and CDR2 are LGHNT and FRNRAP. V was trimmed by 5 bases and J by 8 bases, leaving 9 bases between them. This CDR3 contains 11 residues. The CDR3 bases are TGTGCTAGTGGTCTCCAGGCGGAAGCTTTCTTT. Its translation: CASGLQAEAFF.

The genes are TRBV10-1 and TRBJ1-2; the D is unclear. This CDR3 region has 13 residues. Germline V CDR1 and CDR2: WNHNN, SYGVQD (reference sequence). The V end was cut by 3 bases, the J end by 2 bases, with 7 bases between. The CDR3: CASSEDPNYGYTF. The CDR3 DNA follows: TGCGCCAGCAGTGAAGACCCAAACTATGGCTACACCTTC.

J is TRBJ1-2 and V is TRBV30; D is undetermined. The CDR3 runs 10 residues. Germline loops: CDR1 GTSNPN, CDR2 SVGIG (reference sequence). Trimming cost V 8 bases and J 8 bases, with 12 bases left between them. The CDR3 loop reads CAGKVEGYTF. The CDR3 bases are TGTGCCGGAAAAGTGGAGGGCTACACCTTC.

The chain is built from TRBV14 and TRBJ2-3; D unresolved. Looked up from germline, CDR1 is SGHDN and CDR2 is FVKESK. V lost 3 bases, J lost 1 base, and 5 bases lay in between. CDR3 length equals 13 residues. CDR3 sequence reads: CASSHMGTDTQYF. Here the CDR3 DNA reads TGTGCCAGCAGCCACATGGGCACAGATACGCAGTATTTT. Variable domain in full (rest from reference TRBV14 and TRBJ2-3): EAGVTQFPSHSVIEKGQTVTLRCDPISGHDNLYWYRRVMGKEIKFLLHFVKESKQDESGMPNNRFLAERTGGTYSTLKVQPAELEDSGVYFCASSHMGTDTQYFGPGTRLTVL.

V usage is TRBV3-1 (or the pseudogene TRBV3-2) and J usage is TRBJ1-2, with D unclear. The V and J ends lost 0 bases and 0 bases respectively, with 2 bases between them. The CDR3 is made up of 13 amino acids. Germline CDR1 LGHDT, CDR2 YNNKEL (reference sequence). The CDR3: CASSQDTNYGYTF. The CDR3 DNA follows: TGTGCCAGCAGCCAAGATACTAACTATGGCTACACCTTC.

In this sample, this clone turned up once. The V and J genes are TRBV29-1 and TRBJ2-3, with 8 bases fitting TRBD2. With V trimmed by 3 bases and J by 2 bases, 13 bases remained unmatched. CDR1 SQVTM and CDR2 ANQGSEA come from the germline V gene. This CDR3 region has 17 residues. The CDR3 reads CSVDGRRERGLTDTQYF. The CDR3 DNA reads TGCAGCGTTGATGGCCGGCGGGAGCGGGGGCTCACAGATACGCAGTATTTT.

The gene calls are TRBV4-3 and TRBJ2-2; D remains unclear. The length of the CDR3 is 14 residues. The germline CDR1 and CDR2 sequences are LGHNA and YSLEER. Trimming took off 4 bases at V and 1 base at J, with 7 bases between the two ends. The CDR3 is CASSPAENTGELFF. The CDR3 region has the DNA TGCGCCAGCAGCCCTGCTGAGAACACCGGGGAGCTGTTTTTT.

The chain recombines TRBV5-1 with TRBJ1-2, with 7 bases aligning to TRBD1. This CDR3 has 17 residues. Germline trimming cut 0 bases from V and 1 base from J; bases unmatched to any gene: 9. Germline CDR1 is SGHRS and CDR2 is YFSETQ. This CDR3 reads CASSLGGRTGYNYGYTF. In nucleotides, the CDR3 is TGCGCCAGCAGCTTGGGGGGCCGGACAGGCTATAACTATGGCTACACCTTC. Variable domain in full (rest from reference TRBV5-1 and TRBJ1-2): KAGVTQTPRYLIKTRGQQVTLSCSPISGHRSVSWYQQTPGQGLQFLFEYFSETQRNKGNFPGRFSGRQFSNSRSEMNVSTLELGDSALYLCASSLGGRTGYNYGYTFGSGTRLTVV.

The chain couples TRBV28 to TRBJ2-2; D unclear. The CDR3 totals 15 residues. Trimming removed 7 bases at V and 5 bases at J, with 17 bases between. The germline gives CDR1 MDHEN, CDR2 SYDVKM. This chain's CDR3 is CASTLSGSLTGELFF. The CDR3 DNA follows: TGTGCCAGCACCTTAAGTGGCTCCTTAACCGGGGAGCTGTTTTTT.